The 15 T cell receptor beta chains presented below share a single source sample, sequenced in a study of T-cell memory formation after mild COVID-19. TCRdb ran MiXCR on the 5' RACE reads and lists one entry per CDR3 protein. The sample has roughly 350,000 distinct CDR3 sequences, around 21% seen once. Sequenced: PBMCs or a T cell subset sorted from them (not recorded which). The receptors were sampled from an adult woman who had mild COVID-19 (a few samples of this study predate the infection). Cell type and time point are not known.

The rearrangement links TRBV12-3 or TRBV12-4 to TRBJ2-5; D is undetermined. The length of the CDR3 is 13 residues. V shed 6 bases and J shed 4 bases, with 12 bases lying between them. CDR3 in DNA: TGTGCCAGCAGCCCATGGCCCTCAGAGACCCAGTACTTC. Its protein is CASSPWPSETQYF.

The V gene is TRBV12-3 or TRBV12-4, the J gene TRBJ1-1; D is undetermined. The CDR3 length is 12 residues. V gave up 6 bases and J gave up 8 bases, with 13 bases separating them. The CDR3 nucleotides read TGTGCCAGCAGCCAAGCGGGTGAGGAAGCTTTCTTT. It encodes CASSQAGEEAFF.

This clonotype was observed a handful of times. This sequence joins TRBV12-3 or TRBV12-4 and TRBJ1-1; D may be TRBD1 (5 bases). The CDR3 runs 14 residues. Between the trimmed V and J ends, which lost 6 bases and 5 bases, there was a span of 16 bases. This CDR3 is CASREDSRTTEAFF. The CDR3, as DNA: TGTGCCAGCAGAGAAGACAGTCGGACAACTGAAGCTTTCTTT.

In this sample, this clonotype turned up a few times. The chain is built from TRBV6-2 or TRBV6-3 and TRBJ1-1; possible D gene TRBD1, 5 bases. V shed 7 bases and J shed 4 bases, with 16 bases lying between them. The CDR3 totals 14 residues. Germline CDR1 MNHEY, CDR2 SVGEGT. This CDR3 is CASIPQGTGTEAFF. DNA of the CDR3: TGTGCCAGCATCCCCCAGGGAACGGGCACTGAAGCTTTCTTT.

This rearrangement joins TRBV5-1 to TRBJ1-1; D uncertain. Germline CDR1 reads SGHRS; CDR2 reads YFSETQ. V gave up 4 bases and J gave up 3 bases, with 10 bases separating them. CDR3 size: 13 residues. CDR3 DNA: TGCGCCAGCAGCCCAGGCCCGGACACTGAAGCTTTCTTT. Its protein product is CASSPGPDTEAFF.

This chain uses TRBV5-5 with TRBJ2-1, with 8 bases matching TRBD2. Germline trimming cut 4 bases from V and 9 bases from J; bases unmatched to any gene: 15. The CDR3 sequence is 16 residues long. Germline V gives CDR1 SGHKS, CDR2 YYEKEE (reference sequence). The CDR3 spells CASSRTSPVVFGEQFF. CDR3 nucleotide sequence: TGTGCCAGCAGCAGGACTAGCCCCGTGGTTTTCGGTGAGCAGTTCTTC. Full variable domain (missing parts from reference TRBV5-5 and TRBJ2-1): DAGVTQSPTHLIKTRGQQVTLRCSPISGHKSVSWYQQVLGQGPQFIFQYYEKEERGRGNFPDRFSARQFPNYSSELNVNALLLGDSALYLCASSRTSPVVFGEQFFGPGTRLTVL.

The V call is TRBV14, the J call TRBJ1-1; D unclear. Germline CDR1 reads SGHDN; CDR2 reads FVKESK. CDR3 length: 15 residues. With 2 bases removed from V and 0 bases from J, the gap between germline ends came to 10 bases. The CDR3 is CASSQTLAVNTEAFF. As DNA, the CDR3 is TGTGCCAGCAGCCAAACGCTCGCAGTGAACACTGAAGCTTTCTTT.

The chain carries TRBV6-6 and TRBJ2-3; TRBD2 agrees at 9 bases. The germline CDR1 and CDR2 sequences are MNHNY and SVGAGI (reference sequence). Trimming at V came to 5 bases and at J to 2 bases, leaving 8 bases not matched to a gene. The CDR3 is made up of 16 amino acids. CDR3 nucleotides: TGTGCCAGCAGTATCAAGCGGGGGGCTGTCACAGATACGCAGTATTTT. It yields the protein CASSIKRGAVTDTQYF.

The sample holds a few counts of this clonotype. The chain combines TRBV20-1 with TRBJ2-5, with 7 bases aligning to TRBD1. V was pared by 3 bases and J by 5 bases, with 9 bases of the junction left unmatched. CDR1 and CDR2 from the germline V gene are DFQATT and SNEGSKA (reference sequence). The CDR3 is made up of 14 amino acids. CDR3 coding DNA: TGCAGTGCTAGTCCTTCACAGGGGTGGGAGACCCAGTACTTC. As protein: CSASPSQGWETQYF.

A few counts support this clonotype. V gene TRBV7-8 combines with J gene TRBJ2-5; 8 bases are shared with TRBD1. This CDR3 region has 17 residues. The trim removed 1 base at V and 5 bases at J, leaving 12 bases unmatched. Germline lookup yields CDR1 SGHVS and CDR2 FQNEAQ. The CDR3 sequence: CASSLVPGYRGSETQYF. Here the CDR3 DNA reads TGTGCCAGCAGCTTAGTTCCGGGGTACAGGGGGTCGGAGACCCAGTACTTC.

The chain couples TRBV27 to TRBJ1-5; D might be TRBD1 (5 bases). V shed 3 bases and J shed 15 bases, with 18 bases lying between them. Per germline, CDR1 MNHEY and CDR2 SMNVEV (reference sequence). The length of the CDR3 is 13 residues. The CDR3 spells CASSFWGERQPHF. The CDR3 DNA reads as TGTGCCAGCAGTTTCTGGGGCGAACGACAACCGCATTTT.

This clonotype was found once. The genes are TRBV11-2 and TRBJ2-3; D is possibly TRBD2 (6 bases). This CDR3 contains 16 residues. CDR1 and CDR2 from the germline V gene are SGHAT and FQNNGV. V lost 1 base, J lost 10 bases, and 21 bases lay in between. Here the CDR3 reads CASSLADYSNIMPQYF. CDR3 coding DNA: TGTGCCAGCAGCTTAGCGGACTACTCAAATATAATGCCGCAGTATTTT.

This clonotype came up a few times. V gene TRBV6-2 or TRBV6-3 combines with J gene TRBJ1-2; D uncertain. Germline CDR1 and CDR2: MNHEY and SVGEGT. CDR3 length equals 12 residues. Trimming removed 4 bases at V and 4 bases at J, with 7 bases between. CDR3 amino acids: CASSSSGYGYTF. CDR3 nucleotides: TGTGCCAGCAGTTCAAGTGGCTATGGCTACACCTTC.

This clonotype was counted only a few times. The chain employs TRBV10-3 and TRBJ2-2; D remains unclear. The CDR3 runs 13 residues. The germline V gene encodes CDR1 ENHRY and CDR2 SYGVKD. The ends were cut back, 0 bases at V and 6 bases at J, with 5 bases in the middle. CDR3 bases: TGTGCCATCAGTGAGTCCAAGTCCGGGGAGCTGTTTTTT. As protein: CAISESKSGELFF.

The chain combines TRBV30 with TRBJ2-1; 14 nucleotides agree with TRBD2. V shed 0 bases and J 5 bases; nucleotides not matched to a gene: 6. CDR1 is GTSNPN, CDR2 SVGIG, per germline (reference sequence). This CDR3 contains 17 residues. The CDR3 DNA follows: TGTGCCTGGAGTGTATCGCCGGGACTAGCGGGGGACAATGAGCAGTTCTTC. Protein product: CAWSVSPGLAGDNEQFF.